The 30 T cell receptor beta chains in this list originate from one sample, sequenced in a study of read filtering for tumor transcriptome and immune sequencing. Molecular barcoded adaptors covering alpha/delta and beta/gamma chains were used on roughly 370 ng RNA. One entry per CDR3 protein, called by TCRdb with MiXCR from the reads. This repertoire shows 20,000 to 25,000 distinct CDR3 sequences, roughly 19% found once; its top ten account for roughly 15%. What was sequenced was a population of CD138-negative cells sorted from bone marrow. The source of these receptors is a donor aged 40 or over with multiple myeloma.

This clonotype was seen repeatedly, ten times or more. This chain connects TRBV29-1 to TRBJ1-3; TRBD1 aligns across 7 bases. The CDR3 has 13 amino acids. Germline CDR1 SQVTM, CDR2 ANQGSEA. Trimming at V came to 0 bases and at J to 8 bases, leaving 4 bases not matched to a gene. As DNA, the CDR3 is TGCAGCGTTGAAGATCACAGGGGCGACACCATATATTTT. This encodes CSVEDHRGDTIYF.

This clonotype was seen ten or more times. The J gene is TRBJ2-7, the V gene TRBV7-2; 7 bases match TRBD1. The CDR3 has 14 residues. Per the germline V gene, CDR1 is SGHTA and CDR2 is FQGNSA. Losses at the gene ends were 6 bases for V and 0 bases for J; bases not matched to a gene: 5. In DNA, the CDR3 is TGTGCCAGCAGACCAGGGGGTGGCTCCTACGAGCAGTACTTC. Translating it yields CASRPGGGSYEQYF.

In its sample, this clonotype was seen many times. This chain connects TRBV18 to TRBJ2-5; D remains ambiguous. Trimming shortened V by 5 bases and J by 2 bases, and 9 bases separated the two germline ends. Germline V gene data show CDR1 as KGHSH and CDR2 as LQKENI. The CDR3 runs 13 residues. In nucleotides, the CDR3 is TGTGCCAGCTCAATTAGGATGCAAGAGACCCAGTACTTC. This translates into CASSIRMQETQYF.

This clonotype was detected many times. The chain carries TRBV24-1 and TRBJ2-7, with no clear D. The CDR3 sequence is 12 residues long. CDR1 and CDR2 (germline): KGHDR, SFDVKD. Between the trimmed V and J ends, which lost 1 base and 4 bases, there was a span of 4 bases. In DNA form, the CDR3 reads TGTGCCACCAGTGATTTTGGGTACGAGCAGTACTTC. This encodes CATSDFGYEQYF.

This clonotype has ten or more counts. The chain links TRBV20-1 to TRBJ2-3, with D possibly matching TRBD2 (5 bases). With 6 bases removed from V and 2 bases from J, the gap between germline ends came to 12 bases. Per the germline V gene, CDR1 is DFQATT and CDR2 is SNEGSKA (reference sequence). The CDR3 loop spans 13 amino acids. The CDR3 region has the DNA TGCAGTGCCCCGACTACAAACACAGATACGCAGTATTTT. Translating it yields CSAPTTNTDTQYF.

The rearrangement links TRBV19 to TRBJ2-1; maybe TRBD2 (6 bases). The CDR3 loop spans 14 amino acids. V dropped 5 bases and J dropped 3 bases, with 11 bases sitting between them. Looked up from germline, CDR1 is LNHDA and CDR2 is SQIVND (reference sequence). The CDR3 coding sequence is TGTGCCAGTAGTCCCCTAGCGAACTACAATGAGCAGTTCTTC. Amino acids: CASSPLANYNEQFF.

V and J are TRBV28 and TRBJ1-1; D is uncertain. Germline loops: CDR1 MDHEN, CDR2 SYDVKM. There are 11 residues in the CDR3. Trimming removed 5 bases at V and 8 bases at J, with 9 bases between. The CDR3 bases are TGTGCCAGCAGTACGGTAAGGGAAGCTTTCTTT. This codes for CASSTVREAFF.

This clonotype was seen at least ten times. The chain has TRBV12-3 or TRBV12-4 and TRBJ2-3; 7 nucleotides agree with TRBD2. The V gene end was trimmed by 6 bases and the J gene end by 4 bases; junction bases not matched to a gene: 19. The CDR3 has 18 residues. CDR3 protein: CASRGTSGLAEPPDTQYF. Written as DNA, the CDR3 is TGTGCCAGCAGAGGCACCTCCGGTCTAGCGGAGCCACCAGATACGCAGTATTTT.

As to this clonotype: This likely came from a read error, as a far larger clone is one base away. The chain carries TRBV4-2 and TRBJ2-1, with a tentative D call TRBD2 (5 bases). Trimming took 5 bases from V and 6 from J, leaving 14 bases between them. Germline CDR1 is LGHNA and CDR2 is YNFKEQ. This CDR3 region has 14 residues. DNA of the CDR3: TGTGCCAGCAGCTTAGCAGTGGGAGCCAATGAGCAGTTCTTC. Its protein product is CASSLAVGANEQFF.

A word on this clonotype: This CDR3 fails to terminate in the conserved phenylalanine or tryptophan, so it likely reflects a read error. This chain connects TRBV28 to TRBJ2-1; D is uncertain. This CDR3 has 13 amino acids. V was clipped by 6 bases and J by 8 bases, with 14 bases between them. CDR1 MDHEN and CDR2 SYDVKM come from the germline V gene. The CDR3 sequence: CASRPLGFYEQFC. In DNA, the CDR3 is TGTGCCAGCAGACCGCTCGGGTTCTATGAGCAGTTCTGC.

This clonotype is labeled as medium-sized (0.01 to 0.1%). The chain is built from TRBV2 and TRBJ2-1, with 11 bases lining up with TRBD2. Per the germline V gene, CDR1 is SNHLY and CDR2 is FYNNEI. The trim removed 2 bases at V and 7 bases at J, leaving 7 bases unmatched. CDR3 length: 16 residues. The CDR3 DNA is TGTGCCAGCAGTGAATTATGGCTAGCGGGAGGAAATGAGCAGTTCTTC. Translating it yields CASSELWLAGGNEQFF.

This clonotype qualifies as medium-sized (0.01 to 0.1%). The J gene is TRBJ2-6, the V gene TRBV2, with 7 bases identical to TRBD2. Looked up from germline, CDR1 is SNHLY and CDR2 is FYNNEI. Germline trimming cut 6 bases from V and 3 bases from J; bases unmatched to any gene: 5. CDR3 length equals 15 residues. In nucleotides, the CDR3 is TGTGCCAGCAGAGCACTAGCGAGTGGGGCCAACGTCCTGACTTTC. Its protein product is CASRALASGANVLTF. The entire variable domain, with the rest obtained from reference TRBV2 and TRBJ2-6, is as follows: EPEVTQTPSHQVTQMGQEVILRCVPISNHLYFYWYRQILGQKVEFLVSFYNNEISEKSEIFDDQFSVERPDGSNFTLKIRSTKLEDSAMYFCASRALASGANVLTFGAGSRLTVL.

Ten or more counts support this clonotype. The chain combines TRBV28 with TRBJ2-1, with unresolved D. Trimming took 5 bases from V and 0 from J, leaving 17 bases between them. The CDR3 contains 17 residues. In germline, CDR1 is MDHEN, CDR2 SYDVKM. For the CDR3, the DNA is TGTGCCAGCAGTCCCCATCTAGGAACCCCCTCCTACAATGAGCAGTTCTTC. This encodes CASSPHLGTPSYNEQFF.

On this clonotype itself: Since no conserved phenylalanine or tryptophan closes the CDR3, a read error is the likely cause. V and J are TRBV3-1 and TRBJ2-5; 8 bases line up with TRBD2. The junction had 23 bases not matched to a gene; V was cut back by 5 bases and J by 9 bases. Germline lookup yields CDR1 LGHDT and CDR2 YNNKEL (reference sequence). CDR3 length equals 18 residues. CDR3 protein: CASSKKGPGEAGVESQYL. The CDR3 nucleotides read TGTGCCAGCAGCAAGAAGGGACCCGGGGAAGCGGGAGTTGAGTCCCAGTACCTC.

This clonotype was seen ten or more times. This chain links TRBV9 with TRBJ2-5, with TRBD2 matching over 9 bases. The germline CDR1 and CDR2 sequences are SGDLS and YYNGEE. Trimming took 0 bases from V and 0 from J; bases not matched to a gene: 6. This CDR3 has 17 residues. CDR3 in amino acids: CASSVGGSGGNQETQYF. Written as DNA, the CDR3 is TGTGCCAGCAGCGTAGGGGGTAGCGGGGGAAACCAAGAGACCCAGTACTTC.

This clonotype was seen a handful of times. In DNA, the CDR3 is TGTGCCAGCAAAGCCAGGGCGGGCGATCAGCCCCAGCATTTT. This gives the protein CASKARAGDQPQHF. V usage is TRBV12-3 or TRBV12-4 and J usage is TRBJ1-5; D is possibly TRBD1 (5 bases). This CDR3 is 14 amino acids long. Trimming shortened V by 7 bases and J by 5 bases, and 15 bases separated the two germline ends.

This clonotype turned up a few times. This chain links TRBV24-1 with TRBJ2-6; D unclear. Between the trimmed V and J ends, which lost 4 bases and 3 bases, there was a span of 9 bases. The CDR3 contains 15 residues. Per germline, CDR1 KGHDR and CDR2 SFDVKD. The chain's CDR3 is CATSDAGRGANVLTF. CDR3 nucleotides: TGTGCCACCAGTGACGCAGGACGTGGGGCCAACGTCCTGACTTTC.

As for this clonotype: A read error may account for a junction end that differs from germline. This sequence joins TRBV5-1 and TRBJ2-1; D unclear. Germline CDR1 is SGHRS and CDR2 is YFSETQ. CDR3 size: 13 residues. The CDR3 here is CACRKGSYNEQSF. CDR3 sequence (DNA): TGCGCCTGTCGAAAAGGGTCCTACAATGAGCAGTCCTTC.

About this clonotype itself: One junction end disagrees with the germline gene, perhaps due to a read error. The V call is TRBV20-1, the J call TRBJ2-2; D perhaps matches TRBD1 (6 bases). In germline, CDR1 is DFQATT, CDR2 SNEGSKA (reference sequence). The CDR3 covers 15 residues. The DNA for the CDR3 is TGCAGCGCTAGAGGTACAGGGAGCTCCACCGGGGAGCTGTTTTTT. As protein: CSARGTGSSTGELFF.

This clonotype has at least ten counts. The chain uses TRBV29-1 and TRBJ2-2, with 12 bases aligning to TRBD2. V lost 8 bases to trimming and J lost 5 bases; unmatched junction nucleotides: 9. This CDR3 is built from 15 residues. From germline, CDR1 is SQVTM and CDR2 ANQGSEA. CDR3 nucleotides: TGCAGCACCAAGACTAGCGGGAGTGGTACCGGGGAGCTGTTTTTT. Translation gives CSTKTSGSGTGELFF.

This clonotype appeared many times. The rearrangement uses TRBV28 and TRBJ2-7; no firm D call. Trimming pared 10 bases from V and 4 bases from J, leaving 17 bases between. Per germline, CDR1 MDHEN and CDR2 SYDVKM. This CDR3 has 13 amino acids. CDR3 coding DNA: TGTGCCACACTGAGAAGGACCCCATACGAGCAGTACTTC. It is translated as CATLRRTPYEQYF.

The sample holds many counts of this clonotype. CDR3 residues: CASSLAPGQGESPLHF. CDR3 nucleotides: TGTGCCAGCAGCTTAGCCCCGGGACAGGGTGAATCACCCCTCCACTTT. The genes are TRBV7-6 and TRBJ1-6; 9 bases agree with TRBD1. The CDR3 is 16 amino acids. Germline trimming cut 0 bases from V and 10 bases from J; bases unmatched to any gene: 7. Looked up from germline, CDR1 is SGHVS and CDR2 is FNYEAQ.

For this clonotype: This likely reflects a read error, since a far larger clone is one base away. The V gene is TRBV11-2, the J gene TRBJ2-5; TRBD1 matches 11 bases. Per germline, CDR1 SGHAT and CDR2 FQNNGV. This CDR3 spans 16 amino acids. CDR3 sequence reads: CVSSSRTGTGGETQYF. In nucleotides, the CDR3 is TGTGTCAGCAGCTCACGTACCGGGACAGGGGGAGAGACCCAGTACTTC. The full variable domain, rest sourced from reference TRBV11-2 and TRBJ2-5, is EAGVAQSPRYKIIEKRQSVAFWCNPISGHATLYWYQQILGQGPKLLIQFQNNGVVDDSQLPKDRFSAERLKGVDSTLKIQPAKLEDSAVYLCVSSSRTGTGGETQYFGPGTRLLVL.

This clonotype came up many times. This chain joins TRBV28 and TRBJ1-5; a possible D gene is TRBD1 (5 bases). The CDR3 is made up of 16 amino acids. The V gene lost 2 bases and the J gene lost 7 bases, with 18 bases spanning the gap. The germline CDR1 and CDR2 sequences are MDHEN and SYDVKM. CDR3 nucleotide sequence: TGTGCCAGCAGTTTACCCCGACAGCGGACGGGCCAGCCCCAGCATTTT. It encodes CASSLPRQRTGQPQHF.

This clonotype showed up many times. This sequence joins TRBV7-9 and TRBJ2-7; 9 bases map to TRBD2. The V segment lost 5 bases and the J segment 7 bases; nucleotides outside the gene matches: 12. The length of the CDR3 is 15 residues. Germline assignment: CDR1 SEHNR and CDR2 FQNEAQ (reference sequence). The CDR3 loop is CASSRGLAGTEEQYF. The CDR3 coding sequence is TGTGCCAGCAGCCGTGGCCTAGCGGGAACGGAGGAGCAGTACTTC.

This clonotype was observed at least ten times. The chain joins TRBV7-9 to TRBJ1-3; D unresolved. The germline gives CDR1 SEHNR, CDR2 FQNEAQ (reference sequence). The CDR3 runs 14 residues. Trimming stripped 0 bases from V and 0 bases from J, with 3 bases between. CDR3 DNA sequence: TGTGCCAGCAGCTTAGCGGGCTCTGGAAACACCATATATTTT. This sequence encodes CASSLAGSGNTIYF.

By its share, this clonotype is medium-sized. The chain joins TRBV5-1 to TRBJ2-1, with TRBD1 matching 9 bases. The germline CDR1 and CDR2 sequences are SGHRS and YFSETQ. There are 14 residues in the CDR3. V was pared by 4 bases and J by 7 bases, with 6 bases of the junction left unmatched. The DNA for the CDR3 is TGCGCCAGCAGCAACGGACAGGGGAGGAATGAGCAGTTCTTC. It specifies CASSNGQGRNEQFF.

This clonotype occurred many times. The rearrangement joins TRBV30 to TRBJ1-1, with 7 bases aligning to TRBD1. CDR3 length: 15 residues. With V trimmed by 0 bases and J by 5 bases, 9 bases remained unmatched. Germline CDR1 reads GTSNPN; CDR2 reads SVGIG (reference sequence). The CDR3 DNA follows: TGTGCCTGGAGTGTAGGGGGCAGGGGGTGGACTGAAGCTTTCTTT. Translated, it gives CAWSVGGRGWTEAFF.

Ten or more counts support this clonotype. J is TRBJ2-7 and V is TRBV12-3 or TRBV12-4; 8 nucleotides match TRBD2. Losses at the gene ends were 0 bases for V and 7 bases for J; bases not matched to a gene: 14. This CDR3 has 17 residues. The DNA for the CDR3 is TGTGCCAGCAGTTTAGCGCTAATGACGGGAGGGCCCGGAGAGCAGTACTTC. Translating gives CASSLALMTGGPGEQYF.

The genes are TRBV10-3 and TRBJ1-2; D not certain. V shed 3 bases and J shed 3 bases, with 14 bases lying between them. CDR3 length: 15 residues. Per the germline V gene, CDR1 is ENHRY and CDR2 is SYGVKD. The CDR3 protein is CAISDGRMADYGYTF. In nucleotides, the CDR3 is TGTGCCATCAGTGACGGCCGGATGGCTGACTATGGCTACACCTTC.